A selection of T cell receptor beta chains follows, all from one sample in a study of shared clonotypes between healthy human individuals. Here immunoSEQ multiplex PCR was the method, and the copy in TCRdb shows in-frame clones only, minus some. The sample holds approximately 340,000 clones; around 79% are singletons and the top ten take roughly 10%. Sequencing was carried out using memory CD4+ T cells sorted from blood. These receptor sequences come from a young man in good health. CDR3s include the opening cysteine and the closing phenylalanine or tryptophan. D genes are given only for firm matches. Rows give clone size only sometimes, using once, few, many, or a class for an expanded clone.

v_gene	d_gene	abundance	j_gene	CDR3aa	CDR3nt
TRBV7-6	NA	NA	TRBJ2-1	CASSLLVVGRLSSYNEQFF	TGTGCCAGCAGCTTATTAGTCGTGGGCAGACTGAGCTCCTACAATGAGCAGTTCTTC
TRBV2	NA	NA	TRBJ2-7	CASSGKRVNYEQYF	TGTGCCAGCAGTGGAAAGCGGGTCAACTACGAGCAGTACTTC
TRBV4-1	NA	NA	TRBJ1-2	CASSSLGREERGYTF	TGCGCCAGCAGCTCCTTAGGAAGGGAAGAGCGGGGCTACACCTTC
TRBV7-9	NA	few	TRBJ2-2	CASSLFDGINTGELFF	TGTGCCAGCAGCTTATTTGATGGGATAAACACCGGGGAGCTGTTTTTT
TRBV10-1	NA	NA	TRBJ2-3	CASSGTTGTDTQYF	TGCGCCAGCAGTGGGACTACTGGTACAGATACGCAGTATTTT
TRBV10-2	TRBD2	NA	TRBJ2-7	CASGGREGGEQYF	TGCGCCAGCGGGGGTCGGGAGGGCGGCGAGCAGTACTTC
TRBV6-1	NA	once	TRBJ1-1	CASAKANTEAFF	TGTGCCAGCGCGAAGGCGAACACTGAAGCTTTCTTT
TRBV6-1	NA	NA	TRBJ2-1	CASSDQLSSYNEQFF	TGTGCCAGCAGTGACCAGCTGAGCTCCTACAATGAGCAGTTCTTC
TRBV19	NA	NA	TRBJ2-2	CASSITGLNTGELFF	TGTGCCAGTAGTATAACAGGGCTTAACACCGGGGAGCTGTTTTTT
TRBV18	TRBD2	NA	TRBJ2-5	CASSPGLAGAQTQYF	TGTGCCAGCTCACCAGGACTAGCGGGAGCTCAGACCCAGTACTTC
TRBV7-9	NA	once	TRBJ2-7	CASSFRDRAYEQYF	TGTGCCAGCAGCTTCCGGGACCGAGCCTACGAGCAGTACTTC
TRBV6-5	NA	NA	TRBJ2-7	CASSNGETRHEQYF	TGTGCCAGCAGTAACGGGGAGACTCGGCACGAGCAGTACTTC
TRBV11-3	NA	NA	TRBJ1-1	CASSQTVLTEAFF	TGTGCCAGCAGCCAGACAGTGCTCACTGAAGCTTTCTTT
TRBV5-1	NA	NA	TRBJ1-2	CASSLDRNDYTF	TGCGCCAGCAGCTTAGACAGGAATGACTACACCTTC
TRBV6-1	NA	NA	TRBJ1-5	CASSDRIYQPQHF	TGTGCCAGCAGTGACAGGATCTATCAGCCCCAGCATTTT
TRBV7-8	NA	NA	TRBJ2-7	CASSPLGLNYEQYF	TGTGCCAGCAGCCCCCTCGGCCTTAATTACGAGCAGTACTTC
TRBV14	NA	NA	TRBJ2-3	CASSQDRRTREYF	TGTGCCAGCAGCCAAGATCGACGAACACGGGAGTATTTT
TRBV6-1	TRBD1	few	TRBJ2-7	CASSEWTGQAYEQYF	TGTGCCAGCAGTGAATGGACGGGACAGGCCTACGAGCAGTACTTC
TRBV11-3	NA	NA	TRBJ2-5	CASSLGGAQETQYF	TGTGCCAGCAGCTTGGGCGGGGCCCAAGAGACCCAGTACTTC
TRBV10-3	TRBD1	many	TRBJ1-1	CAISQQGVNTEAFF	TGTGCCATCAGCCAACAGGGGGTGAACACTGAAGCTTTCTTT
TRBV2	NA	NA	TRBJ2-2	CASSDRGGNTGELFF	TGTGCCAGCAGTGACAGGGGTGGAAACACCGGGGAGCTGTTTTTT
TRBV19	NA	once	TRBJ2-6	CASSMTRGAGANVLTF	TGTGCCAGTAGTATGACCAGGGGAGCAGGGGCCAACGTCCTGACTTTC
TRBV5-6	NA	NA	TRBJ2-2	CASSLVVPNPPGELFF	TGTGCCAGCAGCTTGGTGGTGCCCAACCCACCGGGGGAGCTGTTTTTT
TRBV7-8	TRBD1	few	TRBJ2-7	CASTPGTASYEQYF	TGTGCCAGCACCCCTGGGACAGCTTCCTACGAGCAGTACTTC
TRBV12-5	TRBD2	NA	TRBJ2-3	CASGLVPLRGRAWGADTQYF	TGTGCTAGTGGTTTGGTACCACTCCGCGGGAGGGCCTGGGGGGCAGATACGCAGTATTTT
TRBV10-3	NA	few	TRBJ2-1	CAGGDQAFNEQFF	TGTGCCGGCGGGGACCAAGCTTTCAATGAGCAGTTCTTC
TRBV2	TRBD1	NA	TRBJ1-5	CASSERTGVQPQHF	TGTGCCAGCAGTGAAAGGACAGGGGTACAGCCCCAGCATTTT
TRBV5-1	TRBD2	NA	TRBJ2-5	CASSYSGGETQYF	TGCGCCAGCAGCTACAGCGGGGGAGAGACCCAGTACTTC
TRBV27	TRBD2	once	TRBJ2-5	CASSPYRLAGGLLQETQYF	TGTGCCAGCAGTCCGTACCGACTAGCGGGAGGACTACTCCAAGAGACCCAGTACTTC
TRBV7-2	NA	NA	TRBJ2-1	CASSLDGSSYNEQFF	TGTGCCAGCAGCTTAGACGGTAGCTCCTACAATGAGCAGTTCTTC
TRBV9	NA	NA	TRBJ1-2	CASSVLQGGYTF	TGTGCCAGCAGCGTACTCCAAGGTGGCTACACCTTC
TRBV14	TRBD1	NA	TRBJ1-2	CASSYRGNYGYTF	TGTGCCAGCAGCTACAGGGGGAACTATGGCTACACCTTC
TRBV7-8	NA	NA	TRBJ2-1	CASSSGLVSTMKQFF	TGTGCCAGCAGCTCAGGGCTGGTTTCTACAATGAAGCAGTTCTTC
TRBV28	NA	NA	TRBJ2-1	CASSPGGKARNEQFF	TGTGCCAGCAGTCCCGGGGGTAAGGCCCGCAATGAGCAGTTCTTC
TRBV28	TRBD2	many	TRBJ2-5	CASNLGLLASGNQETQYF	TGTGCCAGCAACTTAGGTCTGCTTGCTAGCGGGAACCAAGAGACCCAGTACTTC
TRBV4-3	NA	NA	TRBJ2-7	CASSQSLSSVGYEQYF	TGCGCCAGCAGCCAAAGTTTATCTAGCGTTGGTTACGAGCAGTACTTC
TRBV19	NA	NA	TRBJ1-5	CASSWGFQPQHF	TGTGCCAGTAGTTGGGGGTTTCAGCCCCAGCATTTT